The clone carrying this T cell receptor (beta chain) was counted many times. One entry per CDR3 protein, called by TCRdb with MiXCR from the RACE reads. The sample shows 300,000 to 450,000 distinct CDR3 sequences, 5.5% of them seen only once. This record belongs to a study of human T cells and chemical hapten exposure. Study summary: Across its roughly 25 weeks, the study gave patients weekly diphenylcyclopropenone doses to the scalp.

With 0 bases removed from V and 5 bases from J, the gap between germline ends came to 7 bases. Germline V CDR1 and CDR2: DFQATT, SNEGSKA (reference sequence). There are 12 residues in the CDR3. Specified time point: pre-sensitization, week 0. Documented treatment: therapeutic diphenylcyclopropenone sensitization with weekly scalp DPC. The clonotype was recovered from a young woman with alopecia areata. Some clones in this sample may be carry-over from other donors' samples. The chain couples TRBV20-1 to TRBJ1-1, with D possibly TRBD1 on 5 matching bases. Sequencing used whole blood, obtained in connection with sensitization to the hapten diphenylcyclopropenone (DPC). CDR3 DNA sequence: TGCAGTGCTAGAGAGGGGGAAACTGAAGCTTTCTTT. Its translation: CSAREGETEAFF.